The 29 T cell receptor beta chains reported below all come from one sample, sequenced in a study of T cells in Graves' hyperthyroidism and ophthalmopathy (dated by TCRdb to between 2018 and 2020). Library creation used multiplex PCR. Sequencing relied on an Illumina HiSeq 2000. TCR beta CDR3 regions were amplified from RNA transcripts. The TCR CDR3 was subjected to a first round of RT-PCR using the HTBI primer set and the Qiagen OneStep RT-PCR kit. TCRdb ran its own pipeline on the public reads, namely fastp trimming at Q25 and MiXCR clone calling, and kept in-frame beta chains. For every CDR3 protein sequence, its rows merge into one entry that carries the most common genes and DNA. A total of 300,000 to 350,000 distinct CDR3 sequences appear in this sample, 15% to 20% of them only once. Together, the top ten hold about 49% of the sample. The sequenced material came from blood. Receptors originate from a woman between 50 and 59 years old with Graves' hyperthyroidism.

There are many counts of this clonotype. J is TRBJ2-3 and V is TRBV5-1; D remains ambiguous. Germline V lookup: CDR1 SGHRS, CDR2 YFSETQ. Trimming removed 0 bases at V and 5 bases at J, with 13 bases between. The CDR3 has 15 amino acids. The CDR3: CASSLALNSQDTQYF. The CDR3 DNA is TGCGCCAGCAGCTTGGCCCTGAACAGTCAAGATACGCAGTATTTT.

This clonotype was picked up many times. The chain carries TRBV13 and TRBJ2-2; D tentatively reads TRBD1 or TRBD2 (5 bases each). V gave up 0 bases and J gave up 4 bases, with 6 bases separating them. The length of the CDR3 is 14 residues. Germline V CDR1 and CDR2: PRHDT, FYEKMQ (reference sequence). CDR3 in DNA: TGTGCCAGCAGCTTAGGTGGGGGCACCGGGGAGCTGTTTTTT. Its translation is CASSLGGGTGELFF.

CDR3 protein: CASREVEGEFSPLHF. The DNA for the CDR3 is TGTGCCAGCAGGGAAGTGGAAGGGGAATTTTCACCCCTCCACTTT. The chain links TRBV3-1 to TRBJ1-6, with D possibly being TRBD1 (5 bases). This CDR3 region has 15 residues. Germline V gene lookup returns CDR1 LGHDT and CDR2 YNNKEL (reference sequence). The germline V and J ends were trimmed by 6 bases and 9 bases, with 18 bases remaining between them.

A few counts support this clonotype. The J gene is TRBJ1-1, the V gene TRBV19; 9 nucleotides match TRBD1. The germline gives CDR1 LNHDA, CDR2 SQIVND (reference sequence). Trimming removed 4 bases from V and 5 bases from J; junction bases left unmatched: 8. This CDR3 contains 15 residues. CDR3 in amino acids: CASSKINRGRTEAFF. CDR3 DNA: TGTGCCAGTAGTAAAATAAACAGGGGGCGAACTGAAGCTTTCTTT.

This clonotype was found many times. V and J are TRBV12-3 or TRBV12-4 and TRBJ1-1; a possible D gene is TRBD1 (6 bases). This CDR3 has 14 residues. V was pared by 4 bases and J by 1 base, with 10 bases between. Here the CDR3 DNA reads TGTGCCAGCAGTTATTTACAGGGGAACACTGAAGCTTTCTTT. The encoded protein is CASSYLQGNTEAFF.

This clonotype has a count of ten or more. CDR3 sequence: CASSQLDFQETQYF. CDR3 bases: TGTGCCAGCAGCCAACTAGACTTTCAAGAGACCCAGTACTTC. This chain connects TRBV3-1 to TRBJ2-5; no reliable D call. This CDR3 comprises 14 residues. Looked up from germline, CDR1 is LGHDT and CDR2 is YNNKEL (reference sequence). V lost 2 bases and J 2 bases, leaving 9 bases between the germline ends.

The chain links TRBV4-2 to TRBJ1-2; D is unclear. Per germline, CDR1 LGHNA and CDR2 YNFKEQ. Trimming cost V 0 bases and J 2 bases, with 10 bases left between them. The CDR3 covers 15 residues. CDR3 residues: CASSQERGMNYGYTF. CDR3 nucleotides: TGTGCCAGCAGCCAAGAACGCGGCATGAACTATGGCTACACCTTC.

This clonotype was observed many times. The chain employs TRBV7-2 and TRBJ1-1; D possibly corresponds to TRBD1 (6 bases). V was shortened by 1 base and J by 2 bases, with 11 bases between the two germline ends. This CDR3 spans 15 amino acids. Germline V CDR1 and CDR2: SGHTA, FQGNSA. For the CDR3, the DNA is TGTGCCAGCAGCTTAGGGGCAGGGACAAACACTGAAGCTTTCTTT. It yields the protein CASSLGAGTNTEAFF.

This clonotype was observed a few times. The genes are TRBV20-1 and TRBJ1-2; 10 positions match TRBD1. Germline values: CDR1 DFQATT, CDR2 SNEGSKA (reference sequence). Losses at the gene ends were 5 bases for V and 7 bases for J; bases not matched to a gene: 7. This CDR3 has 13 amino acids. CDR3 amino acids: CSAVDRGHLGYTF. The CDR3 DNA sequence: TGCAGTGCTGTCGACAGGGGGCATCTTGGCTACACCTTC.

This chain joins TRBV6-1 and TRBJ2-2; possible D gene TRBD1, 6 bases. The CDR3 consists of 15 residues. The V gene lost 5 bases and the J gene lost 3 bases, with 13 bases spanning the gap. In germline, CDR1 is MNHNS, CDR2 SASEGT. CDR3 sequence (DNA): TGTGCCAGCAGTTTGTCAGGGGCGGACACCGGGGAGCTGTTTTTT. This gives the protein CASSLSGADTGELFF.

This clonotype was counted many times. The CDR3 here is CASSPIAYGYTF. The CDR3 DNA sequence: TGTGCCAGCAGTCCGATAGCCTATGGCTACACCTTC. This chain connects TRBV28 to TRBJ1-2; no definite D call. This CDR3 has 12 residues. V was cut by 5 bases and J by 4 bases, with 8 bases left in between. Germline V CDR1 and CDR2: MDHEN, SYDVKM.

This clonotype occurred many times. This chain uses TRBV6-1 with TRBJ1-6, with 8 bases identical to TRBD1. V lost 5 bases to trimming and J lost 9 bases; unmatched junction nucleotides: 18. The germline V gene has CDR1 MNHNS and CDR2 SASEGT. The CDR3 spans 18 residues. CDR3 region: CASSLLRGTDRGGSPLHF. In nucleotides, the CDR3 is TGTGCCAGCAGTCTCCTAAGGGGTACAGACAGGGGAGGTTCACCCCTCCACTTT.

This clonotype was detected a few times. This chain connects TRBV20-1 to TRBJ1-1, with 8 nucleotides matching TRBD1. The trim removed 2 bases at V and 4 bases at J, leaving 9 bases unmatched. The germline gives CDR1 DFQATT, CDR2 SNEGSKA (reference sequence). The CDR3 length is 15 residues. CDR3 nucleotides: TGCAGTGCTAGATCCGACAGGGGAAGTTTCACTGAAGCTTTCTTT. This translates into CSARSDRGSFTEAFF.

The genes are TRBV7-2 and TRBJ2-5, with TRBD2 matching 8 bases. Trimming removed 5 bases from V and 5 bases from J; junction bases left unmatched: 7. Looked up from germline, CDR1 is SGHTA and CDR2 is FQGNSA. The CDR3 runs 14 residues. CDR3 nucleotides: TGTGCCAGCAGCCACCCGACTAGCGCGGAGACCCAGTACTTC. This gives the protein CASSHPTSAETQYF.

This clonotype was found a few times. The chain recombines TRBV5-1 with TRBJ1-2; 8 nucleotides line up with TRBD1. The trim removed 2 bases at V and 5 bases at J, leaving 8 bases unmatched. The CDR3 spans 15 residues. CDR1 is SGHRS and CDR2 is YFSETQ in the germline V gene. The chain's CDR3 is CASSFLGQGKYGYTF. CDR3 nucleotide sequence: TGCGCCAGCAGCTTTTTAGGACAGGGAAAATATGGCTACACCTTC.

V and J are TRBV24-1 and TRBJ2-3; no definite D call. Deletions cut 6 bases from V and 2 bases from J, with 11 bases between. The CDR3 loop spans 14 amino acids. The germline V gene encodes CDR1 KGHDR and CDR2 SFDVKD. CDR3 coding DNA: TGTGCCACCAGTAACCCCAGGTTCACAGATACGCAGTATTTT. Residues: CATSNPRFTDTQYF.

This clonotype was seen a few times. The rearrangement uses TRBV6-1 and TRBJ2-3; tentative D call: TRBD2 (6 bases). V was shortened by 6 bases and J by 6 bases, with 19 bases between the two germline ends. The CDR3 runs 15 residues. Germline V lookup: CDR1 MNHNS, CDR2 SASEGT. The CDR3 nucleotides read TGTGCCAGCAGCCTCGGACGGGAGCCGTGGGATACGCAGTATTTT. Translating gives CASSLGREPWDTQYF.

This chain uses TRBV5-4 with TRBJ1-6; D is unresolved. The V end was cut by 4 bases, the J end by 10 bases, with 15 bases between. The germline V gene encodes CDR1 SGHNT and CDR2 YYREEE (reference sequence). The CDR3 runs to 14 residues. CDR3 residues: CASSTARPESPLHF. The DNA for the CDR3 is TGTGCCAGCAGCACGGCTCGACCCGAGTCACCCCTCCACTTT.

This clonotype was detected a few times. V usage is TRBV6-1 and J usage is TRBJ1-6, with 9 bases lining up with TRBD1. Trimming cost V 6 bases and J 8 bases; bases outside gene matches: 8. The CDR3 totals 15 residues. CDR1 and CDR2 (germline): MNHNS, SASEGT. The CDR3 loop is CASRATGGRDSPLHF. The CDR3 DNA sequence: TGTGCCAGCAGGGCCACAGGGGGCAGGGATTCACCCCTCCACTTT.

The chain has TRBV29-1 and TRBJ1-1; D is unclear. The CDR3 totals 12 residues. With 4 bases removed from V and 4 bases from J, the gap between germline ends came to 10 bases. Germline V gives CDR1 SQVTM, CDR2 ANQGSEA. The CDR3 here is CSVGPFGTEAFF. The CDR3 DNA follows: TGCAGCGTTGGGCCCTTTGGCACTGAAGCTTTCTTT.

The chain links TRBV6-1 to TRBJ1-1; TRBD1 agrees at 8 bases. CDR1 and CDR2 (germline): MNHNS, SASEGT. The J segment lost 7 bases and the V segment lost 0 bases, leaving 7 bases of the junction unmatched. The length of the CDR3 is 15 residues. CDR3 coding DNA: TGTGCCAGCAGTGAAGCGGCAGGGGGCGAGGATGAAGCTTTCTTT. It codes for CASSEAAGGEDEAFF.

The rearrangement joins TRBV27 to TRBJ2-5, with 12 bases aligning to TRBD2. This CDR3 has 13 residues. The germline CDR1 and CDR2 sequences are MNHEY and SMNVEV (reference sequence). V shed 7 bases, J shed 4 bases, and the junction held 1 base outside the gene matches. The CDR3 protein is CASKGLAGETQYF. DNA of the CDR3: TGTGCCAGCAAGGGACTAGCGGGAGAGACCCAGTACTTC.

In its sample, this clonotype was seen many times. A read error may explain this, as a much larger clone is one base away. V is TRBV5-1 and J is TRBJ2-1, with a weak D call TRBD2 (5 bases). The germline gives CDR1 SGHRS, CDR2 YFSETQ. The CDR3 has 13 amino acids. The CDR3 nucleotides are TGCGCCAACAGCTTGGGAGACGGAGCTGAGCAGTTCTTC. Its protein product is CANSLGDGAEQFF.

CDR3 amino acids: CASSIGVNQPQHF. CDR3 sequence (DNA): TGTGCCAGTAGTATAGGGGTCAATCAGCCCCAGCATTTT. The chain carries TRBV19 and TRBJ1-5; D is unclear. The CDR3 is 13 amino acids. Germline V gene data show CDR1 as LNHDA and CDR2 as SQIVND (reference sequence). V lost 1 base, J lost 3 bases, and 4 bases lay in between.

V usage is TRBV19 and J usage is TRBJ2-1; tentative D call: TRBD2 (6 bases). CDR1 is LNHDA, CDR2 SQIVND, per germline (reference sequence). Deletions cut 3 bases from V and 4 bases from J, with 22 bases between. The CDR3 is made up of 18 amino acids. The CDR3 spells CASSIGTGVPLSYNEQFF. Written as DNA, the CDR3 is TGTGCCAGTAGTATCGGGACGGGAGTCCCGTTATCGTACAATGAGCAGTTCTTC.

This clonotype was counted ten times or more. The J gene is TRBJ2-3, the V gene TRBV7-2, with 12 bases lining up with TRBD1. The germline CDR1 and CDR2 sequences are SGHTA and FQGNSA. This CDR3 is 16 amino acids long. V lost 5 bases, J lost 6 bases, and 9 bases stayed unmatched. CDR3 in DNA: TGTGCCAGCAGCCTATATCGGGACAGGGGGCTTGATACGCAGTATTTT. It encodes CASSLYRDRGLDTQYF.

This clonotype was seen a few times. The chain uses TRBV4-1 and TRBJ1-2, with D tentatively TRBD1 (6 bases). The V and J ends lost 3 bases and 4 bases respectively, with 12 bases between them. The germline V gene has CDR1 MGHRA and CDR2 YSYEKL. This CDR3 is built from 14 residues. CDR3 in amino acids: CASSQQTGIYGYTF. The CDR3 nucleotides are TGCGCCAGCAGCCAGCAGACAGGTATCTATGGCTACACCTTC.

This sequence joins TRBV4-1 and TRBJ2-7; the D is unclear. Germline V gene sequence: CDR1 MGHRA, CDR2 YSYEKL. V was cut by 3 bases and J by 7 bases, with 10 bases left in between. This CDR3 is 12 amino acids long. The CDR3 nucleotides read TGCGCCAGCAGCCACCTCGTAGGGGAGCAGTACTTC. Residues: CASSHLVGEQYF.

The chain combines TRBV2 with TRBJ1-6; D not resolved. From germline, CDR1 is SNHLY and CDR2 FYNNEI. The CDR3 contains 13 residues. Between the trimmed V and J ends, which lost 2 bases and 13 bases, there was a span of 12 bases. CDR3 sequence (DNA): TGTGCCAGCAGTGAAATACAAGTCGGGCCCCTCCACTTT. It is translated as CASSEIQVGPLHF. The full variable domain, rest sourced from reference TRBV2 and TRBJ1-6, is EPEVTQTPSHQVTQMGQEVILRCVPISNHLYFYWYRQILGQKVEFLVSFYNNEISEKSEIFDDQFSVERPDGSNFTLKIRSTKLEDSAMYFCASSEIQVGPLHFGNGTRLTVT.